Detailed here is one TCR beta chain. What it binds is unknown. Trimming removed 6 bases from V and 5 bases from J, with 16 bases in between. The CDR3 sequence is 15 residues long. The germline V gene has CDR1 LNHDA and CDR2 SQIVND (reference sequence). Sorting of CD4+ naive, central memory, regulatory and stem cell-like memory cells was performed via CD45RO/CCR7/CD25/CD127/CD95/CD27. All of the isolated RNA was reverse transcribed, so expressed TCRB transcripts were sequenced. TCRdb's table, derived via immunoSEQ multiplex PCR, lists solely in-frame clones and lacks some. Seen here are about 290,000 clones, about 8.5% observed once, and the top ten hold 0.9% to 1.2%. The entry originates in a study of beta chain features in type 1 diabetes. Study-level results: Across all four CD4+ subsets, people with type 1 diabetes showed modestly shorter TCRB CDR3s. The influence of HLA type on TCRB rearrangement stayed undetermined.

This chain connects TRBV19 to TRBJ1-4; D unresolved. The clonotype was recovered from a woman between 18 and 29 years old in good health. The sequencing input was central memory CD4+ T cells from blood. In nucleotides, the CDR3 is TGTGCCAGTAGGGAAGTATGGACGGAAAATGAAAAACTGTTTTTT. It is translated as CASREVWTENEKLFF.